The sequence of this T cell receptor (beta chain) was determined in a study of cytomegalovirus exposure and HLA in healthy donors. Broader study findings: CMV antigen specificity of three CMV-associated chains was confirmed in vitro.

A word on this clone: Its antigen remains unidentified.

The donors were in the approximately 120-subject validation cohort; that cohort was separate from the roughly 620-subject first cohort. Germline V gives CDR1 LGHNT, CDR2 FRNRAP. This CDR3 is built from 13 residues. The V end was cut by 1 base, the J end by 1 base, with 2 bases between. Repertoires were generated with immunoSEQ multiplex PCR, while TCRdb's copy carries only in-frame clones and drops some. The sample yields 130,000 to 150,000 clones, around 90% seen once. Sequencing was carried out using PBMCs. The receptor was derived from a young man in good health and CMV-seropositive. The chain links TRBV12-5 to TRBJ2-1; D gene ambiguous. The CDR3 protein is CASGLASYNEQFF. DNA of the CDR3: TGTGCTAGTGGTTTGGCATCCTACAATGAGCAGTTCTTC.